Presented here are 2 T cell receptor beta chains from one specimen sequenced in a study of cytomegalovirus exposure and HLA in healthy donors. PCR employed 60 Vbeta and 13 Jbeta primers. Assay used: immunoSEQ multiplex PCR; TCRdb lists only in-frame clones, some missing. The sample includes about 140,000 clones, over 60% of them seen just once. Sequenced sample: PBMCs. The receptors stem from a man aged 40-49 years in good health and CMV-seronegative.

The genes are TRBV2 and TRBJ2-3; 7 nucleotides match TRBD2. The V and J ends lost 1 base and 6 bases, in that order; junction bases with no gene match: 4. The CDR3 loop spans 14 amino acids. Looked up from germline, CDR1 is SNHLY and CDR2 is FYNNEI. CDR3 in DNA: TGTGCCAGCAGTGAAGGACTAGCTACCGATACGCAGTATTTT. Its translation: CASSEGLATDTQYF.

This chain connects TRBV5-1 to TRBJ1-2, with D unclear. Trimming left V 4 bases short and J 4 bases short, with 20 bases between. Germline assignment: CDR1 SGHRS and CDR2 YFSETQ. The CDR3 extends over 16 amino acids. CDR3 amino acids: CASSGDGGAFRYGYTF. The CDR3 bases are TGCGCCAGCAGCGGTGACGGAGGCGCCTTCCGCTATGGCTACACCTTC.